This T cell receptor beta chain was recovered during a study of long-term antiretroviral therapy in people with HIV. Study results and limitations: Regardless of time point, clones expanded before ART dominated the repertoire. Missing from the dataset were any data on ART adherence, viral resistance or therapy changes.

At survey level, the immunoSEQ assay was run in its v3.0 version. TCRdb keeps only in-frame clones here, not all; method: immunoSEQ multiplex PCR. The sample holds roughly 29,000 clones; less than 85% are singletons and the top ten take approximately 7%. This clone was counted between two and nine times. Its antigen remains unknown. This receptor was taken from a middle-aged man with HIV. Material: unsorted PBMCs, obtained 0.3 years after starting antiretroviral therapy.

CDR3 in DNA: TGTGCCTGGAGTGTCGGAGCAGGGAGCAATCAGCCCCAGCATTTT. It encodes CAWSVGAGSNQPQHF. The chain is built from TRBV30 and TRBJ1-5, with TRBD1 as a possible D gene (5 bases). The CDR3 runs 15 residues. Trimming left V 0 bases short and J 1 base short, with 10 bases between. The germline V gene encodes CDR1 GTSNPN and CDR2 SVGIG (reference sequence).